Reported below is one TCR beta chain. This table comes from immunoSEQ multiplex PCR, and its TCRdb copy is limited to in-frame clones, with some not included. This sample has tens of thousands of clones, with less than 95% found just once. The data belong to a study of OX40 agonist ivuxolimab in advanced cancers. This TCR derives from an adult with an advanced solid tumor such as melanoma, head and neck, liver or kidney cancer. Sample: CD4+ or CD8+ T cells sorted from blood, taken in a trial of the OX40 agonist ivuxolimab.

CDR3 protein: CASSRGTRNSGNTIYF. CDR3 nucleotides: TGTGCCAGCAGCCGCGGGACTCGGAACTCTGGAAACACCATATATTTT. The chain combines TRBV7-8 with TRBJ1-3, with D possibly TRBD1 on 5 matching bases. The germline V gene has CDR1 SGHVS and CDR2 FQNEAQ. This CDR3 region has 16 residues. The germline V and J ends were trimmed by 5 bases and 0 bases, with 14 bases remaining between them.